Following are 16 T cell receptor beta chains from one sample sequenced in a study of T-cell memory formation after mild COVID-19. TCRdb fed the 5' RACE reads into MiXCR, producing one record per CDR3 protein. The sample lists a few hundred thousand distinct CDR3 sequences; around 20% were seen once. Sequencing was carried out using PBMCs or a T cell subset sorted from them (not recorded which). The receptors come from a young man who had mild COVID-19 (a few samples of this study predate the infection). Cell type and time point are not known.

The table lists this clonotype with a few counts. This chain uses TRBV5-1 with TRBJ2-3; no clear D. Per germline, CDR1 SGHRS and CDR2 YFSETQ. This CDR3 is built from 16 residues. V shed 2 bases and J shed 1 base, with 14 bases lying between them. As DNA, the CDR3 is TGCGCCAGCAGCTTTCGCCTCCTAAGCGGCACAGATACGCAGTATTTT. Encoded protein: CASSFRLLSGTDTQYF.

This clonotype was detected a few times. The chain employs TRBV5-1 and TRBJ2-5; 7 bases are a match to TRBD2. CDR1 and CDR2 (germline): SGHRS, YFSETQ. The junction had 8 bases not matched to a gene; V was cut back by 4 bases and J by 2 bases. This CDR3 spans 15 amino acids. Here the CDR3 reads CASSVGGTTQETQYF. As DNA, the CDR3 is TGCGCCAGCAGCGTGGGGGGGACCACACAAGAGACCCAGTACTTC. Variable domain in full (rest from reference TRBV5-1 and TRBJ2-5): KAGVTQTPRYLIKTRGQQVTLSCSPISGHRSVSWYQQTPGQGLQFLFEYFSETQRNKGNFPGRFSGRQFSNSRSEMNVSTLELGDSALYLCASSVGGTTQETQYFGPGTRLLVL.

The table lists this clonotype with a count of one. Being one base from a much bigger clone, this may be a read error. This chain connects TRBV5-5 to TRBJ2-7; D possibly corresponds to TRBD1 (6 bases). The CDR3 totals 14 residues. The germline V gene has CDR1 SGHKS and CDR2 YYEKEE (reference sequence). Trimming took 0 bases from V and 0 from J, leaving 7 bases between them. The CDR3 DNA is TGTGCCAGCAGCTTGGAGGACAGCTCCTACGAGCAGTACTTC. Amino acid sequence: CASSLEDSSYEQYF. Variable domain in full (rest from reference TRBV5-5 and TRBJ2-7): DAGVTQSPTHLIKTRGQQVTLRCSPISGHKSVSWYQQVLGQGPQFIFQYYEKEERGRGNFPDRFSARQFPNYSSELNVNALLLGDSALYLCASSLEDSSYEQYFGPGTRLTVT.

The CDR3 is CASSLSRGQGYNEQFF. CDR3 coding DNA: TGTGCCAGCAGCTTAAGTAGGGGACAGGGCTACAATGAGCAGTTCTTC. The chain links TRBV7-9 to TRBJ2-1; 9 bases align to TRBD1. Germline V lookup: CDR1 SEHNR, CDR2 FQNEAQ (reference sequence). CDR3 length: 16 residues. Trimming cost V 2 bases and J 3 bases; bases outside gene matches: 5.

The DNA of the CDR3 is TGTGCCAGCAGCTTAAATAGCGGGGGTGACGAGGAGCAGTTCTTC. Translation: CASSLNSGGDEEQFF. The chain links TRBV7-3 to TRBJ2-1, with 9 bases matching TRBD2. In germline, CDR1 is SGHTA, CDR2 FQGTGA. Trimming removed 1 base from V and 10 bases from J; junction bases left unmatched: 8. The CDR3 covers 15 residues.

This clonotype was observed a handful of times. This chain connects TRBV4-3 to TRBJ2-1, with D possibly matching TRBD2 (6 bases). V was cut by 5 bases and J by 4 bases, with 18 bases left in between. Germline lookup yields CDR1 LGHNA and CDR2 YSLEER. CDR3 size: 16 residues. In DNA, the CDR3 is TGCGCCAGCAGCGACAGCGGAGGGGTTAGATACAATGAGCAGTTCTTC. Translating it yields CASSDSGGVRYNEQFF.

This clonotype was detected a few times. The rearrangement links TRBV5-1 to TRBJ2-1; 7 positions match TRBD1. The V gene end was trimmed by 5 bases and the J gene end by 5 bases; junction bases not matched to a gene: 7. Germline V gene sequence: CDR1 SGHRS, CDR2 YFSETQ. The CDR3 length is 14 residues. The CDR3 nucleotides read TGCGCCAGCAGAGAGAGACAGGGTCACAATGAGCAGTTCTTC. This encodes CASRERQGHNEQFF.

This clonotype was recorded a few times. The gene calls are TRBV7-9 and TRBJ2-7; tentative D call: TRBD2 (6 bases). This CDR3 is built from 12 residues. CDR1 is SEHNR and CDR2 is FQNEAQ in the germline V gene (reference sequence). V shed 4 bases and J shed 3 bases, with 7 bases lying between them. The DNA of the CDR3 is TGTGCCAGCAGCTGGGGAGGCTACGAGCAGTACGTC. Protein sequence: CASSWGGYEQYV.

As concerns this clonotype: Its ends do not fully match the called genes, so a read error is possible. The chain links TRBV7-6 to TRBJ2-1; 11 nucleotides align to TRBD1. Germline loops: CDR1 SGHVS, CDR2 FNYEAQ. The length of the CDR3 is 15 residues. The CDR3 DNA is TGTGCCAGCAGCTCCTGGGACAGGGGGTCCAATGAGCAGTTATTC. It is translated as CASSSWDRGSNEQLF.

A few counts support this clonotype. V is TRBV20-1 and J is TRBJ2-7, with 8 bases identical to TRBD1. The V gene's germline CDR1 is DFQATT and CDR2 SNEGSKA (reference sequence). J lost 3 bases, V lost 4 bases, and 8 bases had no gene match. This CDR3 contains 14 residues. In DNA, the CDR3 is TGCAGTGCTACCTCGGACAGGGATAACTACGAGCAGTACGTC. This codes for CSATSDRDNYEQYV.

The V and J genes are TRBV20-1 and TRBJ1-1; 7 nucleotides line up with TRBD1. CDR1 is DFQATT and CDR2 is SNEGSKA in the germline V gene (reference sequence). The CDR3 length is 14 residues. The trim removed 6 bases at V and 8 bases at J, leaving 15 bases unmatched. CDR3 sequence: CSAARGVGVLEAFF. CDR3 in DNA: TGCAGTGCGGCCAGGGGGGTCGGAGTTCTCGAAGCTTTCTTT.

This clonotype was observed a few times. The CDR3 loop reads CASSSTGPGPLHF. CDR3 DNA: TGTGCCAGCAGCTCTACAGGGCCGGGGCCCCTCCACTTT. The V gene is TRBV7-9, the J gene TRBJ1-6; D may be TRBD1 (6 bases). CDR3 length equals 13 residues. The V gene lost 4 bases and the J gene lost 13 bases, with 14 bases spanning the gap. Germline lookup yields CDR1 SEHNR and CDR2 FQNEAQ (reference sequence).

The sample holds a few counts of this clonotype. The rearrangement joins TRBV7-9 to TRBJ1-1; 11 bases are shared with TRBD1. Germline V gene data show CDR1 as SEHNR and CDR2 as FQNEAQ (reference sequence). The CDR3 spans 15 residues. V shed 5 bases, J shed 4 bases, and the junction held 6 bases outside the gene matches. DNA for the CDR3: TGTGCCAGCAGCCAGCCGGGACAGGGGGGCACTGAAGCTTTCTTT. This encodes CASSQPGQGGTEAFF.

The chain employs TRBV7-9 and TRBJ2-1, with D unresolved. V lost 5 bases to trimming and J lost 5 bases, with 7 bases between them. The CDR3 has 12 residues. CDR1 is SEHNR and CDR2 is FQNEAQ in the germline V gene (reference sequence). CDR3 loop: CASSVTHNEQFF. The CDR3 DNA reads TGTGCCAGCAGCGTTACCCACAATGAGCAGTTCTTC.

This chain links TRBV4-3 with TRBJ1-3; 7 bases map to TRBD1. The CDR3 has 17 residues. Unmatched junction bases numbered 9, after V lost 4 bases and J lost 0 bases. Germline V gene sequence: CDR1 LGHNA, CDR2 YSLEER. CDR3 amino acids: CASSRQTGPNSGNTIYF. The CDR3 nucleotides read TGCGCCAGCAGCCGCCAGACAGGGCCAAACTCTGGAAACACCATATATTTT.

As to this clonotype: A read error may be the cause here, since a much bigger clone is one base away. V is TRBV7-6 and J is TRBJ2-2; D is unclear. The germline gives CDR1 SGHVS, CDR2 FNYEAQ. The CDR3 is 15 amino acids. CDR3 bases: TGTGCCAGCAGCGACGCACCGGTGAACCCCGGGGAGCTGTTTTTT. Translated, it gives CASSDAPVNPGELFF.